This TCR beta chain was sequenced for a study of PD-1 blockade in classical Hodgkin lymphoma. Study-wide results and caveats: Possible causes of repertoire differences, disease activity or prior therapy, remain undefined.

The repertoire was sequenced with immunoSEQ multiplex PCR; TCRdb's copy has only in-frame clones and lacks some. Here the sample spans 13,000 or so clones, roughly four fifths being singletons. Regarding time point: cycle 4 day 1 (C4D1), after 6 weeks of nivolumab. Every patient relapsed after autologous stem cell transplantation, and brentuximab vedotin exposure varied. Magnetic negative selection served to purify CD4+ T cells out of PBMCs that had been thawed. The CDR3 totals 14 residues. After removal of 5 bases from V and 4 bases from J, the junction contained 5 bases not matched to a gene. The germline CDR1 and CDR2 sequences are SGHRS and YFSETQ. Details on this clone: The antigen is undetermined.

The sample here was CD4+ T cells from blood, taken before the fourth cycle of nivolumab. This sequence was found in a human donor with classical Hodgkin lymphoma. This chain links TRBV5-1 with TRBJ1-5, with TRBD1 matching 8 bases. For the CDR3, the DNA is TGCGCCAGCAGTCAGACAGGGGTGAATCAGCCCCAGCATTTT. This codes for CASSQTGVNQPQHF.